This T cell receptor beta chain was captured by sequencing in a study of spatial heterogeneity in lung cancer. The overall study: TCR transcript abundance in tumor regions was strongly correlated with the T cell module score obtained from matched bulk RNA-seq.

Using its own MiXCR run on the 5' RACE reads, TCRdb lists one record per CDR3 protein. Here the sample spans approximately 13,000 distinct CDR3 sequences, 4.5% to 5.5% being singletons. Sample time point: sample taken at primary tumor resection. Without sorting, whole RNA was sequenced from tumor, nontumor lung or frozen PBMC. Study results and caveats: The number of expanded tumor alpha and beta chains correlated with mutation number.

This clonotype was recorded at least ten times. Its antigen is unknown. This beta chain is a stray sequence in a library constructed for alpha chains; its clone size is not meaningful. Germline-derived CDR1 and CDR2 are SGHTA and FQGNSA. The CDR3 is made up of 17 amino acids. V was pared by 1 base and J by 2 bases, with 6 bases of the junction left unmatched. Sequencing used lung tumor tissue, obtained at surgery. V usage is TRBV7-2 and J usage is TRBJ2-5, with 11 nucleotides matching TRBD2. The clonotype originates from a male donor with early-stage non-small cell lung cancer. CDR3 bases: TGTGCCAGCAGCTTAGGCGGTCTAGCGGGGGGTCAAGAGACCCAGTACTTC. Translated: CASSLGGLAGGQETQYF. Together with reference TRBV7-2 and TRBJ2-5, the CDR3 gives the full variable domain: GAGVSQSPSNKVTEKGKDVELRCDPISGHTALYWYRQSLGQGLEFLIYFQGNSAPDKSGLPSDRFSAERTGGSVSTLTIQRTQQEDSAVYLCASSLGGLAGGQETQYFGPGTRLLVL.